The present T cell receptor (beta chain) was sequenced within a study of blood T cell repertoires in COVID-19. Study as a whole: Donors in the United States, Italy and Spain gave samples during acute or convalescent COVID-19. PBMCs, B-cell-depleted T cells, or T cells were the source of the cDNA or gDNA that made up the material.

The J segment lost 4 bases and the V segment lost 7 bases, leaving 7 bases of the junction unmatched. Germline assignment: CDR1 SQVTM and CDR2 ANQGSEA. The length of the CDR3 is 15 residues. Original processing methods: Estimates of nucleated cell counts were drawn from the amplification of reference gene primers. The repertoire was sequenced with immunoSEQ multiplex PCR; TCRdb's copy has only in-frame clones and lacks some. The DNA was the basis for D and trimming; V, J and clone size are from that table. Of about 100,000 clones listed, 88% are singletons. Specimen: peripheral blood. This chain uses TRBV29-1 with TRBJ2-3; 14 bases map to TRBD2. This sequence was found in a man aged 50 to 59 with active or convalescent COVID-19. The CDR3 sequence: CSAPGTSGSADTQYF. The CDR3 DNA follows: TGCAGCGCCCCTGGGACTAGCGGGAGCGCAGATACGCAGTATTTT.